This T cell receptor (beta chain) was identified during a study of cytomegalovirus exposure and HLA in healthy donors. Study-wide points: While the bulk of TCR sequences proved rare, some public TCRs turned up in many donors. Specificity for CMV antigens was confirmed in vitro for a few of the CMV-associated chains. Researchers catalogued 150 or so TCR beta chains as cytomegalovirus-associated.

Profiling relied on immunoSEQ multiplex PCR, and the TCRdb table lists in-frame clones only, not all of them. The table shows about 64,000 clones, with 95% occurring only once. The CDR3 consists of 15 residues. V gave up 4 bases and J gave up 5 bases, with 18 bases separating them. CDR1 is SGHTS, CDR2 YDEGEE, per germline. Points on this clone: Its antigen is unidentified.

The receptor was isolated from a woman younger than 35 in good health and CMV-seropositive. The sequencing sample was made of PBMCs. V and J are TRBV5-8 and TRBJ2-5, with D perhaps matching TRBD1 (6 bases). CDR3 in DNA: TGTGCCAGCAGCCCTACAGGGACCCTTAGGGAGACCCAGTACTTC. This sequence encodes CASSPTGTLRETQYF.